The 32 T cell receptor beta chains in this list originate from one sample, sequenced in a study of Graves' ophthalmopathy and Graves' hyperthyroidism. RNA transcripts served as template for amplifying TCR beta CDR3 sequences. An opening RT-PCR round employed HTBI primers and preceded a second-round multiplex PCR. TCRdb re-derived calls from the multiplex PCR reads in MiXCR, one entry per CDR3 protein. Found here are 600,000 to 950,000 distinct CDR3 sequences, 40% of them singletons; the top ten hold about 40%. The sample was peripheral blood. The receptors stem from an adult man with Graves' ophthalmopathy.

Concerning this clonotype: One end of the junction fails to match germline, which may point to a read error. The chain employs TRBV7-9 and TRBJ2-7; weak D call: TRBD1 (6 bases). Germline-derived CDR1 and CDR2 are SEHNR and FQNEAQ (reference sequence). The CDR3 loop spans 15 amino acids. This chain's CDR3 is CASSRGGRQVTEQYF. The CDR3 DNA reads TGCGCCAGCAGCCGAGGGGGACGGCAGGTCACCGAGCAGTACTTC.

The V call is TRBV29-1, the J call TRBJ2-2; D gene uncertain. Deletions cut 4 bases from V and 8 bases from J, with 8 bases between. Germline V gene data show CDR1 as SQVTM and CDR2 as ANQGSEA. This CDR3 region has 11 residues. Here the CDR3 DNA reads TGCAGCGTTGCGGTGGGGGGGGAGCTGTTTTTT. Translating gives CSVAVGGELFF.

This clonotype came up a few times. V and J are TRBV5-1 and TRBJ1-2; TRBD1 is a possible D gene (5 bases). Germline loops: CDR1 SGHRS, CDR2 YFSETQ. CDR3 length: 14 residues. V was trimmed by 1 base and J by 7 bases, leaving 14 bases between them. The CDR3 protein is CASSLITQGGGYTF. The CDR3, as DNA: TGCGCCAGCAGCTTGATTACCCAGGGCGGTGGCTACACCTTC. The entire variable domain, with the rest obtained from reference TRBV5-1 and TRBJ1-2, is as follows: KAGVTQTPRYLIKTRGQQVTLSCSPISGHRSVSWYQQTPGQGLQFLFEYFSETQRNKGNFPGRFSGRQFSNSRSEMNVSTLELGDSALYLCASSLITQGGGYTFGSGTRLTVV.

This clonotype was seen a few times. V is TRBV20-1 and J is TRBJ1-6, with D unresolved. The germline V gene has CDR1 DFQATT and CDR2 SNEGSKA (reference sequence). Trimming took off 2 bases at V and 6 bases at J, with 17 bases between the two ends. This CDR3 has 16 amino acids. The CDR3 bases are TGCAGTGCTAGATCCCGACCGGGGAGGTTTAATTCACCCCTCCACTTT. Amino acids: CSARSRPGRFNSPLHF.

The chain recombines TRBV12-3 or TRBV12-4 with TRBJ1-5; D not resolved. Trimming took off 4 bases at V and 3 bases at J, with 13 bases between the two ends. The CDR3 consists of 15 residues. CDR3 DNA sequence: TGTGCCAGCAGTTCGAAAGCAGGACCCAATCAGCCCCAGCATTTT. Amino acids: CASSSKAGPNQPQHF.

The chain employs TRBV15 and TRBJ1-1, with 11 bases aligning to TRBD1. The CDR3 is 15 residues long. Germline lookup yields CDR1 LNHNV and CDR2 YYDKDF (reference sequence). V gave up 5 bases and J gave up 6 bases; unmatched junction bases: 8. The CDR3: CATSPQGQGASEAFF. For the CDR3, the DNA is TGTGCCACCAGCCCTCAAGGACAGGGGGCTTCTGAAGCTTTCTTT.

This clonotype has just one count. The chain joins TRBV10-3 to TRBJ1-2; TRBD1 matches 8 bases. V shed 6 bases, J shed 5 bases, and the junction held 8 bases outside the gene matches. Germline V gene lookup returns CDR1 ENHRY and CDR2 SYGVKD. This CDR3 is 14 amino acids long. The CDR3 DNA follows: TGTGCCATCAGGGGGACAGGAGATGATTATGGCTACACCTTC. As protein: CAIRGTGDDYGYTF.

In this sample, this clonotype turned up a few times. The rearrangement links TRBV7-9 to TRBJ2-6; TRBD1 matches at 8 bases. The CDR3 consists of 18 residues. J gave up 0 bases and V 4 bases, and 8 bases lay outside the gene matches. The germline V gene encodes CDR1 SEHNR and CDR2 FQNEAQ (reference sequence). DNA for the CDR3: TGTGCCAGCAGCTCGTCCGGGACAGGACTCTCTGGGGCCAACGTCCTGACTTTC. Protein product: CASSSSGTGLSGANVLTF.

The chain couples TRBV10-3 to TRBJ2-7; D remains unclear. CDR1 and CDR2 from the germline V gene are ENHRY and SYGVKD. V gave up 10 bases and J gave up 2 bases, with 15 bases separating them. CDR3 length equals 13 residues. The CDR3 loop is CASTHLTTYEQYF. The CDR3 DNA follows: TGTGCCAGCACCCACCTCACTACCTACGAGCAGTACTTC.

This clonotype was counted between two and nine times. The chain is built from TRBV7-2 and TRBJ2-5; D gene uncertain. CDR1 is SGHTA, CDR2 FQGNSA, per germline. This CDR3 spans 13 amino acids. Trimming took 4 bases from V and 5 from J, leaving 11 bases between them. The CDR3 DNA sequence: TGTGCCAGCAGCTACGCTCTAGGGGAGACCCAGTACTTC. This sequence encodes CASSYALGETQYF. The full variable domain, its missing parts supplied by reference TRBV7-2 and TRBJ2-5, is GAGVSQSPSNKVTEKGKDVELRCDPISGHTALYWYRQSLGQGLEFLIYFQGNSAPDKSGLPSDRFSAERTGGSVSTLTIQRTQQEDSAVYLCASSYALGETQYFGPGTRLLVL.

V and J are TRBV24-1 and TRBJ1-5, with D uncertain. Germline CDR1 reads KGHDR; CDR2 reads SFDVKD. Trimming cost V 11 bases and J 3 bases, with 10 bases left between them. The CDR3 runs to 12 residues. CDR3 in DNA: TGTGCCAGCGCCGGCCCCAATCAGCCCCAGCATTTT. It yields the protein CASAGPNQPQHF.

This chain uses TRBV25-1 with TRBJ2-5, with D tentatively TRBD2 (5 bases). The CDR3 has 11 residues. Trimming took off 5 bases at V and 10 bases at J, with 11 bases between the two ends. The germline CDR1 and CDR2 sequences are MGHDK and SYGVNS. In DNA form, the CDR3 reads TGTGCCAGCAGTTCGGCCCGGGGCCAGTACTTC. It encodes CASSSARGQYF.

The CDR3 region is CASSVGGLEGQTQYF. CDR3 nucleotides: TGTGCCAGCAGCGTGGGGGGACTAGAAGGCCAGACCCAGTACTTC. V and J are TRBV7-3 and TRBJ2-5, with 8 nucleotides matching TRBD2. Germline V lookup: CDR1 SGHTA, CDR2 FQGTGA. The CDR3 spans 15 residues. After removal of 5 bases from V and 6 bases from J, the junction contained 11 bases not matched to a gene.

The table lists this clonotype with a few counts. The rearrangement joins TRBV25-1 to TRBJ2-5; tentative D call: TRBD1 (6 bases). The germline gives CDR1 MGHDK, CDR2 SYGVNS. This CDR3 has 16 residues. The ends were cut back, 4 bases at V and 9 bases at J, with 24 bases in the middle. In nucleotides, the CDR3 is TGTGCCAGCAGTGGGACGACAGGAGCGATTGGACAGCCCCAGTACTTC. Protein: CASSGTTGAIGQPQYF.

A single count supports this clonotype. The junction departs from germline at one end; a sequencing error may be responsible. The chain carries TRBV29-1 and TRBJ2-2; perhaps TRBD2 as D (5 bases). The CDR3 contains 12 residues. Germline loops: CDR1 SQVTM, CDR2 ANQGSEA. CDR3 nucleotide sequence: TGCAGCGTATGTGAGCTCACCGGGGAGCTGTCTTGG. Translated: CSVCELTGELSW.

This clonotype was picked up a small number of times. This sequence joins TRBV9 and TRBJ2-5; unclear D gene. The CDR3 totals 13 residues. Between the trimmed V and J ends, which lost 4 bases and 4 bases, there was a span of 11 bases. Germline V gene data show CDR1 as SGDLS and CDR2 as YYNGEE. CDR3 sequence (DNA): TGTGCCAGCAGCCAAACTCGGTTAGAGACCCAGTACTTC. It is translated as CASSQTRLETQYF.

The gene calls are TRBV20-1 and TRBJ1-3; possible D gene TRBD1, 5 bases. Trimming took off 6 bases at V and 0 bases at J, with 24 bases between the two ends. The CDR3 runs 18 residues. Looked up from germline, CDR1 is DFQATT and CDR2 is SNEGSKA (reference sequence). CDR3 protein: CSAVIWKRARGSGNTIYF. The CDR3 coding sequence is TGCAGTGCCGTAATATGGAAGAGGGCTAGGGGCTCTGGAAACACCATATATTTT.

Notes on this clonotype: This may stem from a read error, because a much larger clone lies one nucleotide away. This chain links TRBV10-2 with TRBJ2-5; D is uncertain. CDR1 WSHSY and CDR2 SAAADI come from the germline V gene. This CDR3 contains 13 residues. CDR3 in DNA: TGTGCCAGCAGTCCCCGGACCCAAGAGACCCAGTACTTC. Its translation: CASSPRTQETQYF.

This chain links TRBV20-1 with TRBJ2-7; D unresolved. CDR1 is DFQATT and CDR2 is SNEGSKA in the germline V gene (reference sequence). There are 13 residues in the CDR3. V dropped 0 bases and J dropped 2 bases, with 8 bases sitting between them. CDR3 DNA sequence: TGCAGTGCTAGAGAACTGAAAACCTACGAGCAGTACTTC. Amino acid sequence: CSARELKTYEQYF.

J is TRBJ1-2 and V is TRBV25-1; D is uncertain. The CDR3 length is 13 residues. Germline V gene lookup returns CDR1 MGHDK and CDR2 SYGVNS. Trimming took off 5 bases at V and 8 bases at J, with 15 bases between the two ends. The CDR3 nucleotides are TGTGCCAGCAGTTCCGGCCCGGGGAACGGCTACACCTTC. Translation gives CASSSGPGNGYTF.

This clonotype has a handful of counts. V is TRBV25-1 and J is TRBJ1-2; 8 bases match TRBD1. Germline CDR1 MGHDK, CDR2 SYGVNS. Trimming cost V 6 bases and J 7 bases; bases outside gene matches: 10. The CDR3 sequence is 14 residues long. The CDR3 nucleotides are TGTGCCAGCAGGTCCTCAAGACAGGGGCCTGGCTACACCTTC. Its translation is CASRSSRQGPGYTF.

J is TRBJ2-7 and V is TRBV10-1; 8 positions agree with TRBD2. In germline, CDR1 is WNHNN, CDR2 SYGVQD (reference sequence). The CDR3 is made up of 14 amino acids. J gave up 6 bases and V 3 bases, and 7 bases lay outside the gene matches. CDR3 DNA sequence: TGCGCCAGCAGTGAAAGCGGGAGAGCATTCGAGCAGTACTTC. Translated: CASSESGRAFEQYF.

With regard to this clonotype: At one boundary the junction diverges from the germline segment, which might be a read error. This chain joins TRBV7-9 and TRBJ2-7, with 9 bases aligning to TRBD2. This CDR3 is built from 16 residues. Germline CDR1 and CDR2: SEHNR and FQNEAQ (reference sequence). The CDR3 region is CAGRQKAGGPPDEQYF. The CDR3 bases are TGTGCCGGCAGACAGAAAGCGGGGGGCCCCCCCGACGAGCAGTACTTC.

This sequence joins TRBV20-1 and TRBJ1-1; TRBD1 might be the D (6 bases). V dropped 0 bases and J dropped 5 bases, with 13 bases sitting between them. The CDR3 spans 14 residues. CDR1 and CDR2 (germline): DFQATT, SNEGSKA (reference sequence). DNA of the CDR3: TGCAGTGCTAGAGATATGGGAGGGGGAACTGAAGCTTTCTTT. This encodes CSARDMGGGTEAFF.

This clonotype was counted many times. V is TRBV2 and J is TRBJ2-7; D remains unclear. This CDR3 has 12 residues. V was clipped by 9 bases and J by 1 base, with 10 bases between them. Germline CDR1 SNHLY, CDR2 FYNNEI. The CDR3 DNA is TGTGCCAGTTGCACTCATTCCTACGAGCAGTACTTC. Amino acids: CASCTHSYEQYF.

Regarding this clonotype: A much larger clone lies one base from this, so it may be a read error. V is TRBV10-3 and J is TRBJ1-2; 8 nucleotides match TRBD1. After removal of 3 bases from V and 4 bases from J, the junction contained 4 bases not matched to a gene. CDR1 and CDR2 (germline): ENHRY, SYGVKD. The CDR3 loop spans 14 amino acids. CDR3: CAISDYTGGYGYTF. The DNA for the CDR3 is TGTGCCATCAGTGACTATACAGGGGGCTATGGCTACACCTTC.

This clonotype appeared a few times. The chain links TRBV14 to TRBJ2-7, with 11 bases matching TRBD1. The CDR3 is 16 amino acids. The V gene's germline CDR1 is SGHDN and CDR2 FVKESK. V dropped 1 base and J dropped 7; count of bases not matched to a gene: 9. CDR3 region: CASSQVGGQGAREQYF. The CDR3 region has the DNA TGTGCCAGCAGCCAAGTGGGCGGACAGGGGGCGCGGGAGCAGTACTTC.

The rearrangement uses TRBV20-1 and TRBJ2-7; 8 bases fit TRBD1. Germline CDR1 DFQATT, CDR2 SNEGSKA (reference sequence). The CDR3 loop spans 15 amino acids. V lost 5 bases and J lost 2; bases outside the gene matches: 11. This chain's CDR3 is CSASGTGGRAYEQYF. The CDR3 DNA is TGCAGTGCTTCGGGTACAGGGGGAAGGGCCTACGAGCAGTACTTC.

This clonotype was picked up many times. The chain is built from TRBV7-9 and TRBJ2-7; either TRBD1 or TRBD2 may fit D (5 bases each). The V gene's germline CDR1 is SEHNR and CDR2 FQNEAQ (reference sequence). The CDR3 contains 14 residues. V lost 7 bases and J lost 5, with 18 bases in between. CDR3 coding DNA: TGTGCCAGCACCCCGGGACCGCCCCCCAACGAGCAGTACTTC. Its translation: CASTPGPPPNEQYF.

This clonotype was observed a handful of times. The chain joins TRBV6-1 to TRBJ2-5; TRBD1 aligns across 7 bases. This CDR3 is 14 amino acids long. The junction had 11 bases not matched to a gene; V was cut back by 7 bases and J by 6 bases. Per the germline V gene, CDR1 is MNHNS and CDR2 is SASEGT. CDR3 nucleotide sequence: TGTGCCAGCACCGGGCCGGGACAGCAGCAGACCCAGTACTTC. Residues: CASTGPGQQQTQYF.

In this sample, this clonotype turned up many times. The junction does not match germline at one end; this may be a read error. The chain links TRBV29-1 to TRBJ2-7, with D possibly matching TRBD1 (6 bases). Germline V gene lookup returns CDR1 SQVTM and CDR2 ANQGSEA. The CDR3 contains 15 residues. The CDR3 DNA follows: TGCAGCGTTCGGGTCTCAGGACAGTCCTCCTCCGAGCAGTACTTC. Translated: CSVRVSGQSSSEQYF.

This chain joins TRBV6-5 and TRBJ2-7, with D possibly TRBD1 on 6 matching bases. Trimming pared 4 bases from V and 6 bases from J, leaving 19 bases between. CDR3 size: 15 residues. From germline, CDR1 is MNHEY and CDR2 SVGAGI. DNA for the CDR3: TGTGCCAGCAGTTTCTGGGGGCGCGAAAAGAGCGAGCAGTACTTC. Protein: CASSFWGREKSEQYF.